The 4 T cell receptor beta chains presented below share a single source sample, sequenced in a study of CXCR3-negative and CXCR3-positive naive CD8 T cells. TRB cDNA was prepared as libraries by UMI-labeled 5' RACE. No DNA is given; TCRdb re-called the 5' RACE reads and lists each CDR3 protein once. This table lists about 82,000 distinct CDR3 sequences. The sequenced sample consisted of naive CXCR3- CD8+ T cells from blood. Subset in this sample: CD45RO-CCR7+CD27+CD95- naive CD8+ T cells lacking CXCR3 (TNR3-). All receptors come from a human donor in good health. Some clones in this sample may be carry-over from other donors' samples.

V usage is TRBV28 and J usage is TRBJ2-2. The CDR3 covers 13 residues. Germline V CDR1 and CDR2: MDHEN, SYDVKM. The CDR3 sequence: CASSDDNTGELFF.

The V and J genes are TRBV12-5 and TRBJ1-1. This CDR3 has 12 residues. Germline V gene data show CDR1 as LGHNT and CDR2 as FRNRAP. CDR3 region: CASGHQNTEAFF.

The J gene is TRBJ2-1, the V gene TRBV7-7; TCRdb names TRBD2, which stays unverified in the absence of DNA. CDR1 SSHAT and CDR2 FNYEAQ come from the germline V gene (reference sequence). This CDR3 region has 17 residues. The CDR3 is CASSPGLAGASGNEQFF.

The chain is built from TRBV12-3 or TRBV12-4 and TRBJ2-1; without DNA, the TCRdb call of TRBD2 cannot be checked. This CDR3 has 17 residues. The CDR3 is CASSLLGGGIGYNEQFF.